A selection of T cell receptor beta chains follows, all from one sample in a study of a mutant IDH1 vaccine in newly diagnosed glioma. Profiled with immunoSEQ multiplex PCR; TCRdb holds only in-frame clones, not every one. The repertoire consists of around 52,000 clones, with roughly 78% occurring once and the leading ten covering 1.8%. Their antigen targets remain unknown. The sequenced sample was PBMCs, obtained from a glioma patient whose treatment included an IDH1 peptide vaccine. The receptor source for this set is a woman in her 40s with glioma. Both conserved end residues are part of each CDR3. D genes are given only for firm matches. Rows give clone size only sometimes, using once, few, many, or a class for an expanded clone.

clone_size: -
v_call: TRBV15
j_call: TRBJ1-2
d_call: -
cdr3_nt: TGTGCCACCAGCCCCGGAGGACTAGTCTATGGCTACACCTTC
cdr3_aa: CATSPGGLVYGYTF

clone_size: few
v_call: TRBV5-1
j_call: TRBJ1-2
d_call: -
cdr3_nt: TGCGCCAGCAGCTTGGTGAAGGAGGGAAATGGCTACACCTTC
cdr3_aa: CASSLVKEGNGYTF

clone_size: -
v_call: TRBV30
j_call: TRBJ2-1
d_call: TRBD2
cdr3_nt: TGTGCCTGGATGCGGGGGACCCCGTACAATGAGCAGTTCTTC
cdr3_aa: CAWMRGTPYNEQFF

clone_size: -
v_call: TRBV6-6
j_call: TRBJ1-1
d_call: -
cdr3_nt: TGTGCCAGCAAGGCAGGGGCAAACACTGAAGCTTTCTTT
cdr3_aa: CASKAGANTEAFF

clone_size: -
v_call: TRBV25-1
j_call: TRBJ2-7
d_call: -
cdr3_nt: TGTGCCAGCAGTGAAACAGCTAGCTCCTACGAGCAGTACTTC
cdr3_aa: CASSETASSYEQYF

clone_size: few
v_call: TRBV6-1
j_call: TRBJ1-6
d_call: TRBD1
cdr3_nt: TGTGCCAGCAGTGAAGGGCGGACAGGGGGCGGTTCACCCCTCCACTTT
cdr3_aa: CASSEGRTGGGSPLHF

clone_size: few
v_call: TRBV19
j_call: TRBJ2-3
d_call: -
cdr3_nt: TGTGCCAGTAGGGTCGAGGGGCTTAGCACAGATACGCAGTATTTT
cdr3_aa: CASRVEGLSTDTQYF

clone_size: -
v_call: TRBV15
j_call: TRBJ2-6
d_call: -
cdr3_nt: TGTGCCACCAGCAGAGAAAATCTGGGTTCTTTTGGCTCTGGGGCCAACGTCCTGACTTTC
cdr3_aa: CATSRENLGSFGSGANVLTF

clone_size: -
v_call: TRBV6-5
j_call: TRBJ1-6
d_call: -
cdr3_nt: TGTGCCAGCAGTTACTCGATACGGGGGCGTCATTCACCCCTCCACTTT
cdr3_aa: CASSYSIRGRHSPLHF

clone_size: -
v_call: TRBV30
j_call: TRBJ2-7
d_call: -
cdr3_nt: TGTGCCTGGAGTGTATCCGGGCTCGGGTACGAGCAGTACTTC
cdr3_aa: CAWSVSGLGYEQYF

clone_size: -
v_call: TRBV2
j_call: TRBJ2-1
d_call: TRBD1
cdr3_nt: TGTGCCAGCAGTCTTGACAGGGTGAATGAGCAGTTCTTC
cdr3_aa: CASSLDRVNEQFF

clone_size: few
v_call: TRBV5-1
j_call: TRBJ1-2
d_call: TRBD1
cdr3_nt: TGCGCCAGCAGCCAGACCACCGACGGACAGGGTGGAGGGAGAAACACCTTC
cdr3_aa: CASSQTTDGQGGGRNTF

clone_size: -
v_call: TRBV7-2
j_call: TRBJ1-6
d_call: -
cdr3_nt: TGTGCCAGCAGCCTTCTGGAACCCCATTCACCCCTCCACTTT
cdr3_aa: CASSLLEPHSPLHF

clone_size: few
v_call: TRBV2
j_call: TRBJ1-1
d_call: -
cdr3_nt: TGTGCCAGCAGGAAAGACTTGGGGAACACTGAAGCTTTCTTT
cdr3_aa: CASRKDLGNTEAFF

clone_size: -
v_call: TRBV7-8
j_call: TRBJ2-7
d_call: -
cdr3_nt: TGTGCCAGCAGCTTAAGGCAGGGCCCCTACGAGCAGTACTTC
cdr3_aa: CASSLRQGPYEQYF

clone_size: -
v_call: TRBV7-2
j_call: TRBJ1-6
d_call: -
cdr3_nt: TGTGCCAGCCATGGGATTAGTTCACCCCTCCACTTT
cdr3_aa: CASHGISSPLHF

clone_size: -
v_call: TRBV14
j_call: TRBJ2-7
d_call: -
cdr3_nt: TGTGCCAGCAGCCAAGCCTGGCAGGCCGAGCAGTACTTC
cdr3_aa: CASSQAWQAEQYF

clone_size: -
v_call: TRBV7-2
j_call: TRBJ1-2
d_call: -
cdr3_nt: TGTGCCAGCAGCTTATATCAGACTAACTATGGCTACACCTTC
cdr3_aa: CASSLYQTNYGYTF

clone_size: few
v_call: TRBV7-9
j_call: TRBJ2-7
d_call: TRBD2
cdr3_nt: TGTGCCACTAGCGGGGGGAGCTCCTACGAGCAGTACTTC
cdr3_aa: CATSGGSSYEQYF

clone_size: -
v_call: TRBV25-1
j_call: TRBJ2-5
d_call: -
cdr3_nt: TGTGCCAGCAGTGAACCCATTGGAACTCAAGAGACCCAGTACTTC
cdr3_aa: CASSEPIGTQETQYF

clone_size: once
v_call: TRBV7-9
j_call: TRBJ1-2
d_call: -
cdr3_nt: TGTGCCAGCAGCCCCGACGGGGCGGCAAACTATGGCTACACCTTC
cdr3_aa: CASSPDGAANYGYTF

clone_size: -
v_call: TRBV6-1
j_call: TRBJ2-5
d_call: -
cdr3_nt: TGTGCCAGCAGTGAAGCAGGGCGCGGCAGGAAGACCCAGTACTTC
cdr3_aa: CASSEAGRGRKTQYF

clone_size: -
v_call: TRBV5-1
j_call: TRBJ1-1
d_call: -
cdr3_nt: TGCGCCAGCCGCCCACGGGGCATGAACACTGAAGCTTTCTTT
cdr3_aa: CASRPRGMNTEAFF

clone_size: -
v_call: TRBV6-4
j_call: TRBJ2-7
d_call: TRBD1
cdr3_nt: TGTGCCAGCATCCCGGGACAGGGGGCGGTCGAGCAGTACTTC
cdr3_aa: CASIPGQGAVEQYF

clone_size: once
v_call: TRBV19
j_call: TRBJ2-5
d_call: TRBD1
cdr3_nt: TGTGCCAGTAGTATTGGAGGACAGGGACGAGAGACCCAGTACTTC
cdr3_aa: CASSIGGQGRETQYF

clone_size: few
v_call: TRBV20-1
j_call: TRBJ2-7
d_call: TRBD1
cdr3_nt: TGCAGTGCAACAGGGGTCAACGAGCAGTACTTC
cdr3_aa: CSATGVNEQYF

clone_size: medium-sized
v_call: TRBV7-9
j_call: TRBJ1-3
d_call: -
cdr3_nt: TGTGCCAGCAGCTTAGGATTCCCCAGTCCCATGGGCTCTGGAAACACCATATATTTT
cdr3_aa: CASSLGFPSPMGSGNTIYF

clone_size: -
v_call: TRBV7-6
j_call: TRBJ2-3
d_call: TRBD1
cdr3_nt: TGTGCCAGCAGCCCAGGACAGGGGATAGATACGCAGTATTTT
cdr3_aa: CASSPGQGIDTQYF

clone_size: -
v_call: TRBV29-1
j_call: TRBJ2-1
d_call: TRBD2
cdr3_nt: TGCAGCGTTGTGGTTCTAGCGGGGGGTGAGCAGTTCTTC
cdr3_aa: CSVVVLAGGEQFF

clone_size: -
v_call: TRBV9
j_call: TRBJ2-3
d_call: -
cdr3_nt: TGTGCCAGCAGCTCGGTTTGGGGCGGAGATACGCAGTATTTT
cdr3_aa: CASSSVWGGDTQYF

clone_size: -
v_call: TRBV6-5
j_call: TRBJ1-1
d_call: -
cdr3_nt: TGTGCCAGCAGTTACAAGAACACTGAAGCTTTCTTT
cdr3_aa: CASSYKNTEAFF

clone_size: -
v_call: TRBV7-9
j_call: TRBJ2-3
d_call: TRBD2
cdr3_nt: TGTGCCAGCAGCGGGTTTGGCGGGGGGCCCGCAGATACGCAGTATTTT
cdr3_aa: CASSGFGGGPADTQYF

clone_size: -
v_call: TRBV29-1
j_call: TRBJ2-7
d_call: -
cdr3_nt: TGCAGCGCCAGAGGGGGGCGAGGCGGCGAGCAGTACTTC
cdr3_aa: CSARGGRGGEQYF

clone_size: -
v_call: TRBV4-1
j_call: TRBJ2-3
d_call: TRBD2
cdr3_nt: TGCGCCAGCAGCCAAGCTTCTAGCGGGGGGCACCCGAGTCTCACAGATACGCAGTATTTT
cdr3_aa: CASSQASSGGHPSLTDTQYF

clone_size: -
v_call: TRBV7-9
j_call: TRBJ2-2
d_call: TRBD1
cdr3_nt: TGTGCCAGCAGCCCTCTCGGACAGGGATGGGCCGGGGAGCTGTTTTTT
cdr3_aa: CASSPLGQGWAGELFF

clone_size: -
v_call: TRBV5-1
j_call: TRBJ2-3
d_call: -
cdr3_nt: TGCGCCAGCAGCTCGATGTCTTCGAAGGTTCCCTCCACAGATACGCAGTATTTT
cdr3_aa: CASSSMSSKVPSTDTQYF

clone_size: -
v_call: TRBV5-1
j_call: TRBJ2-6
d_call: TRBD1
cdr3_nt: TGCGCCAGCCGTGGACAGGGTACCCTCTCTGGGGCCAACGTCCTGACTTTC
cdr3_aa: CASRGQGTLSGANVLTF

clone_size: -
v_call: TRBV4-3
j_call: TRBJ1-2
d_call: -
cdr3_nt: TGCGCCAGCAGCCAAGGATCCGGAAACTATGGCTACACCTTC
cdr3_aa: CASSQGSGNYGYTF

clone_size: -
v_call: TRBV4-2
j_call: TRBJ1-1
d_call: -
cdr3_nt: TGTGCCAGCAGCCAGCACAGGGCTCGTTCCACTGAAGCTTTCTTT
cdr3_aa: CASSQHRARSTEAFF

clone_size: -
v_call: TRBV5-4
j_call: TRBJ2-1
d_call: TRBD2
cdr3_nt: TGTGCCAGCAGAAGGACTAGCGGGGGAAACAATGAGCAGTTCTTC
cdr3_aa: CASRRTSGGNNEQFF

clone_size: -
v_call: TRBV5-1
j_call: TRBJ1-4
d_call: -
cdr3_nt: TGCGCCAGCAGCTTGGGGGCGGCTAATGAAAAACTGTTTTTT
cdr3_aa: CASSLGAANEKLFF

clone_size: -
v_call: TRBV6-5
j_call: TRBJ1-1
d_call: TRBD1
cdr3_nt: TGTGCCAGCAGGCCAACAGGGGGCAAAACTGAAGCTTTCTTT
cdr3_aa: CASRPTGGKTEAFF

clone_size: -
v_call: TRBV7-2
j_call: TRBJ2-7
d_call: TRBD1
cdr3_nt: TGTGCCAGCAGCCTGAACAGGGGGCCCCACGAGCAGTACTTC
cdr3_aa: CASSLNRGPHEQYF

clone_size: -
v_call: TRBV27
j_call: TRBJ2-3
d_call: TRBD2
cdr3_nt: TGTGCCAGCAGTCCGGGGACTCGGGGGGTTGATACGCAGTATTTT
cdr3_aa: CASSPGTRGVDTQYF